Sequencing of this T cell receptor beta chain was carried out in a study of blood T cells in healthy people across ages. Next came a second PCR, run for roughly 7 to 12 cycles, which used a sample-barcoded 5' primer along with a J-beta primer mix. TCRdb recomputed calls from the 5' RACE reads with MiXCR, one row per CDR3 protein. The profile shows about 1.8 million distinct CDR3 sequences, approximately 50% of them singletons. CDR3 length: 14 amino acids. Germline assignment: CDR1 DFQATT and CDR2 SNEGSKA (reference sequence). V lost 6 bases to trimming and J lost 1 base; unmatched junction nucleotides: 5. Donors were systemically healthy Caucasian individuals from Russia aged about 6 to 95 years. For every donor, a draw yielded around 10 milliliters of peripheral blood. This clonotype came up a few times.

Source material: blood. The V and J genes are TRBV20-1 and TRBJ2-1; 8 bases map to TRBD2. This sequence originates from a woman between 35 and 50 years old in good health. Written as DNA, the CDR3 is TGCAGTGCCCCTACTAGCGGATCCTACAATGAGCAGTTCTTC. Amino acids: CSAPTSGSYNEQFF.